This TCR beta chain appears in the sequencing data of a study of CD8 T cells in Susac syndrome. The sample holds one count of this clonotype. RNA, at about 0.45 to 1 ug, was reverse transcribed with random hexamers. A single record per CDR3 protein comes from TCRdb applying MiXCR to the immunoSEQ multiplex PCR reads. Among 150,000 to 200,000 distinct CDR3 sequences, about 95% were seen once, and the ten largest hold roughly 0.13%. The receptor was derived from a human donor in good health. The sample comprised CD4+ T cells from PBMCs.

The CDR3 coding sequence is TGTGCCAGCAGCGTATCTGGGGACCCCACAGATACGCAGTATTTT. Translating it yields CASSVSGDPTDTQYF. J is TRBJ2-3 and V is TRBV9; D tentatively fits TRBD1 or TRBD2 (5 bases each). Germline values: CDR1 SGDLS, CDR2 YYNGEE. CDR3 length: 15 amino acids. V was pared by 1 base and J by 2 bases, with 11 bases between.